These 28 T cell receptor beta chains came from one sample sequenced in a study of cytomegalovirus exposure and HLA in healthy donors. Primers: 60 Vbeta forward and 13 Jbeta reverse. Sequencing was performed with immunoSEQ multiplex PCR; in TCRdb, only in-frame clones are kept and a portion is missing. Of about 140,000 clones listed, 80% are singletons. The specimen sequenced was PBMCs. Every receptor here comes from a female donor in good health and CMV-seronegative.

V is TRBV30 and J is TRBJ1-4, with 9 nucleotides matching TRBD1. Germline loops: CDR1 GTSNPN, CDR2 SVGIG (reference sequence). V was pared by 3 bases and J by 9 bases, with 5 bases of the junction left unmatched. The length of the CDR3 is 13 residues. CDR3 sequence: CAWSGTGPQKLFF. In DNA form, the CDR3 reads TGTGCCTGGAGCGGGACAGGGCCCCAAAAACTGTTTTTT.

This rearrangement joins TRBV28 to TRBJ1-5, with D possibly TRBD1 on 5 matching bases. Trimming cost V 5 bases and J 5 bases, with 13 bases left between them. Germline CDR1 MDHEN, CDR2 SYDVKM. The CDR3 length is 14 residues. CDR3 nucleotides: TGTGCCAGCAGTAGAGACAGTTACGATCAGCCCCAGCATTTT. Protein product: CASSRDSYDQPQHF. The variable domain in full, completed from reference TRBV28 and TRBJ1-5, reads DVKVTQSSRYLVKRTGEKVFLECVQDMDHENMFWYRQDPGLGLRLIYFSYDVKMKEKGDIPEGYSVSREKKERFSLILESASTNQTSMYLCASSRDSYDQPQHFGDGTRLSIL.

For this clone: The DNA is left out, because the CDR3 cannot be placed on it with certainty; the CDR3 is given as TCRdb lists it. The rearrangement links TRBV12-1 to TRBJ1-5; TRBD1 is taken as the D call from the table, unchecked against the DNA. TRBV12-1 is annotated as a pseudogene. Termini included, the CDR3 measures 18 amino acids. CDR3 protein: CASSFVLIWGQGNQPQHF.

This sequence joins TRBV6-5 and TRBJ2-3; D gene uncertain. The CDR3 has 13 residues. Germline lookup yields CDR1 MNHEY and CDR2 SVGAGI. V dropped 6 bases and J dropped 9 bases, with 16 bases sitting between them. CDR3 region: CASRTVEQVTQYF. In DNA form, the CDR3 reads TGTGCCAGCAGGACCGTAGAGCAGGTGACGCAGTATTTT.

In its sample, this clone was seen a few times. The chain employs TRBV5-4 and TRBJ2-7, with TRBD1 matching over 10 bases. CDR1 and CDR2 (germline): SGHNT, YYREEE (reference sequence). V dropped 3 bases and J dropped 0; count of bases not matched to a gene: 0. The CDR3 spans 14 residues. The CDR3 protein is CASSWTGGSYEQYF. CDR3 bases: TGTGCCAGCAGCTGGACAGGGGGCTCCTACGAGCAGTACTTC.

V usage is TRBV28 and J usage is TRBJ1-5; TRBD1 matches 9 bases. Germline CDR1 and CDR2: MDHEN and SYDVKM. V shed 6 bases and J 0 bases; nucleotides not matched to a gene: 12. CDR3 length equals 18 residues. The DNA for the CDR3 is TGTGCCAGCAGCCCCCGTAGGGACAGGGTTTATAGCAATCAGCCCCAGCATTTT. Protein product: CASSPRRDRVYSNQPQHF.

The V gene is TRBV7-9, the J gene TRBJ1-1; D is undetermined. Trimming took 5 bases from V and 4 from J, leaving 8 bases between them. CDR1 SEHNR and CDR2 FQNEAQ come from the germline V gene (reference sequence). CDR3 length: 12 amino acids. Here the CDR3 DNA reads TGTGCCAGCAGCCAGATTGTCACTGAAGCTTTCTTT. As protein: CASSQIVTEAFF.

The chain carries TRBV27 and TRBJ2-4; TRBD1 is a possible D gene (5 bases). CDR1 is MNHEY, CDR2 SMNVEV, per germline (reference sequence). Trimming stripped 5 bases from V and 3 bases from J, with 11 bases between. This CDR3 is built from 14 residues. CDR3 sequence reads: CASSLQGSKNIQYF. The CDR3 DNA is TGTGCCAGCAGTCTGCAGGGCAGCAAAAACATTCAGTACTTC.

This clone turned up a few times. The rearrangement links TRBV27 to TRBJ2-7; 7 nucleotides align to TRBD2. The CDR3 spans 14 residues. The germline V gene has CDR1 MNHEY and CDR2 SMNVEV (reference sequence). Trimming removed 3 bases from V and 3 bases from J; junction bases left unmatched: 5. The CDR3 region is CASSFGGGVYEQYF. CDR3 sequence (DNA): TGTGCCAGCAGTTTTGGGGGGGGAGTCTACGAGCAGTACTTC.

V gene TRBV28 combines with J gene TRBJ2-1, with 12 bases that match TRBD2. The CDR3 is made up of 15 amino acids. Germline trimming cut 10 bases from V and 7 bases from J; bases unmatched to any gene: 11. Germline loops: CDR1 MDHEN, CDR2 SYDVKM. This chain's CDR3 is CATLKASGRGNEQFF. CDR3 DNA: TGTGCCACCCTAAAAGCTAGCGGGAGGGGTAATGAGCAGTTCTTC.

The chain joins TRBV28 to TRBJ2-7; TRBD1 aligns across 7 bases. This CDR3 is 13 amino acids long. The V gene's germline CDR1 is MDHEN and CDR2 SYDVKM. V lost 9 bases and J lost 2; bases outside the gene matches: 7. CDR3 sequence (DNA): TGTGCCAGTCTTGGGACAGATACCTACGAGCAGTACTTC. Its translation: CASLGTDTYEQYF.

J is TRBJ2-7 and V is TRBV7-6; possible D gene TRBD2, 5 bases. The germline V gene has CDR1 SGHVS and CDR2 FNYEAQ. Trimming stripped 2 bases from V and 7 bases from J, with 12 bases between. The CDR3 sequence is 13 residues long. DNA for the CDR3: TGTGCCAGCAGCTTAAGCCCCTCGGGAGAGCAGTACTTC. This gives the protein CASSLSPSGEQYF.

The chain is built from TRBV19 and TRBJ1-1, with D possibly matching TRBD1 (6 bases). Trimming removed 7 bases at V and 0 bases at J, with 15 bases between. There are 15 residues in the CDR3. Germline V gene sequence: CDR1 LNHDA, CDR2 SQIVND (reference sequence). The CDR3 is CASTRGEGLNTEAFF. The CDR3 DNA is TGTGCCAGTACCAGGGGCGAGGGTTTGAACACTGAAGCTTTCTTT.

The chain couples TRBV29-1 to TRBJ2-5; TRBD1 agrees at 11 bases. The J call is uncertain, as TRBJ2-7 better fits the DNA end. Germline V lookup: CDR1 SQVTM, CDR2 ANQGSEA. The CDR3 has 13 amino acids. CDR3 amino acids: CSVRDRGIYEQYF. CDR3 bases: TGCAGCGTCCGGGACAGGGGGATCTACGAGCAGTACTTC.

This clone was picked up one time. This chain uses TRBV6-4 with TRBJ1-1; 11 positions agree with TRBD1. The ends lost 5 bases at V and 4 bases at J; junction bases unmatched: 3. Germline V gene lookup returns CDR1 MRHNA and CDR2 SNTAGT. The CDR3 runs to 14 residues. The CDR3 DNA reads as TGTGCCAGCAGTCCCGGGACAGGGGGCACTGAAGCTTTCTTT. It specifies CASSPGTGGTEAFF.

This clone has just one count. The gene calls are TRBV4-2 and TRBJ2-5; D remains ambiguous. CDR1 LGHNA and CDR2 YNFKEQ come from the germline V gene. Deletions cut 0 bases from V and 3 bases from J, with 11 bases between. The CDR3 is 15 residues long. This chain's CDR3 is CASSQDQVAKETQYF. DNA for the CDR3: TGTGCCAGCAGCCAAGATCAGGTGGCTAAAGAGACCCAGTACTTC.

CDR3 sequence reads: CSGSKTYEQYF. The CDR3 bases are TGCAGTGGGAGCAAAACCTACGAGCAGTACTTC. The chain uses TRBV20-1 and TRBJ2-7, with unresolved D. Germline-derived CDR1 and CDR2 are DFQATT and SNEGSKA (reference sequence). The CDR3 sequence is 11 residues long. The V gene lost 7 bases and the J gene lost 2 bases, with 9 bases spanning the gap.

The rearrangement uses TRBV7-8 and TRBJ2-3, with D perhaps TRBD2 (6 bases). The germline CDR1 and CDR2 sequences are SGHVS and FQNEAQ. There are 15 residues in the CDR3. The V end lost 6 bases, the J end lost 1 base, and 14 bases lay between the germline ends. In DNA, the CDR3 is TGTGCCAGCAGTCTCCAAGCGGGTGGCACAGATACGCAGTATTTT. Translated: CASSLQAGGTDTQYF.

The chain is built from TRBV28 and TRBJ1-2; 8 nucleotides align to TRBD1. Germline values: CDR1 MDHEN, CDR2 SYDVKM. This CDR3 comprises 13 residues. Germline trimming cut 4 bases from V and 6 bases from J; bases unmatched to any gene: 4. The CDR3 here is CASSSTGEDGYTF. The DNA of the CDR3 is TGTGCCAGCAGTTCGACAGGGGAGGATGGCTACACCTTC.

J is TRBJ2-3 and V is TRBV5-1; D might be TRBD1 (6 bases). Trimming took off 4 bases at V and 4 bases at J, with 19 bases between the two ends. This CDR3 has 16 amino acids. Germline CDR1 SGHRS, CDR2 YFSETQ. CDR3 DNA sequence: TGCGCCAGCAGCCGCGAAGGGGGACGAAACGCAGATACGCAGTATTTT. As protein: CASSREGGRNADTQYF.

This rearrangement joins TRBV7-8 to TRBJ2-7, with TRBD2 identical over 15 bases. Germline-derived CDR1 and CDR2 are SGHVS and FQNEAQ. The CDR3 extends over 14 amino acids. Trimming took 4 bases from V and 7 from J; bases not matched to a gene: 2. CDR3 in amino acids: CASSSGTSGREQYF. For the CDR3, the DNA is TGTGCCAGCAGCTCCGGGACTAGCGGGAGGGAGCAGTACTTC.

The DNA for the CDR3 is TGTGCCAGCAGTGAAGGGACAGGGGGCAGGGATACGCAGTATTTT. As protein: CASSEGTGGRDTQYF. The chain has TRBV2 and TRBJ2-3; 11 bases line up with TRBD1. The CDR3 sequence is 15 residues long. V dropped 1 base and J dropped 6; count of bases not matched to a gene: 3. CDR1 is SNHLY and CDR2 is FYNNEI in the germline V gene.

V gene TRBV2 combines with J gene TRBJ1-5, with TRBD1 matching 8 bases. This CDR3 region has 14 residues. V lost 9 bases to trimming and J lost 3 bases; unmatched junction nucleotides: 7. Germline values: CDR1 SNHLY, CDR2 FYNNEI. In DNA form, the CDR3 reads TGTGCCAGTACCGACAGGGGAATCAATCAGCCCCAGCATTTT. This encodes CASTDRGINQPQHF.

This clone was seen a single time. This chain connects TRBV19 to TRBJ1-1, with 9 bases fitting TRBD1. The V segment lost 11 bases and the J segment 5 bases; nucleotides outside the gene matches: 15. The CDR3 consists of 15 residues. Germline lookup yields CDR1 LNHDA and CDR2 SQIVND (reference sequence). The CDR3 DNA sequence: TGTGCCTCCGACCTTACCACAGGGGGCGCGACTGAAGCTTTCTTT. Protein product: CASDLTTGGATEAFF.

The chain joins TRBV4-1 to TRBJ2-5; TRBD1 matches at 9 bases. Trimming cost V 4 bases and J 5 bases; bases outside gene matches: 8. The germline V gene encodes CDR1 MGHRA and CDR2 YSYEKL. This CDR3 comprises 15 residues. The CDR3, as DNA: TGCGCCAGCAGCCTGAAGGACAGGGGTGGTGAGACCCAGTACTTC. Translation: CASSLKDRGGETQYF.

CDR3 loop: CAISGMGGRNGYTF. The DNA for the CDR3 is TGTGCCATCAGTGGGATGGGGGGGCGGAATGGCTACACCTTC. The chain couples TRBV10-3 to TRBJ1-2; D might be TRBD1 (6 bases). With 4 bases removed from V and 6 bases from J, the gap between germline ends came to 15 bases. Germline-derived CDR1 and CDR2 are ENHRY and SYGVKD. This CDR3 is 14 amino acids long.

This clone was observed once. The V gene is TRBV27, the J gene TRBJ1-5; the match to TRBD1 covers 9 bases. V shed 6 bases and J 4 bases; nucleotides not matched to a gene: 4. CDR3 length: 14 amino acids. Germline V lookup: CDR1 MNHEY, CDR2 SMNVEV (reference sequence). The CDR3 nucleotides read TGTGCCAGCAGGCGGGACAGGGATAATCAGCCCCAGCATTTT. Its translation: CASRRDRDNQPQHF.

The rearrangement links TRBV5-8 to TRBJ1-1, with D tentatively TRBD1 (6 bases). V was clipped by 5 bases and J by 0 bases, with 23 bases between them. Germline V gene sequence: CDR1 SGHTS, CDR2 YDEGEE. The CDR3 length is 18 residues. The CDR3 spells CASSSRGGQILMNTEAFF. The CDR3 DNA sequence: TGTGCCAGCAGTTCGAGGGGGGGGCAAATCCTGATGAACACTGAAGCTTTCTTT.